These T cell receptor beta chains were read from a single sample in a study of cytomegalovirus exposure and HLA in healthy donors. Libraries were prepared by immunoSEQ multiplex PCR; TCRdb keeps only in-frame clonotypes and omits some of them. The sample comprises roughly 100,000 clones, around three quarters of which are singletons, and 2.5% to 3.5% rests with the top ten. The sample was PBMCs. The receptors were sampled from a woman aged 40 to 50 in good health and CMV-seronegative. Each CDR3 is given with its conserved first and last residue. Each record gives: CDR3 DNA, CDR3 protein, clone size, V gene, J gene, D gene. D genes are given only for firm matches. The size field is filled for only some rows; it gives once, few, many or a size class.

TGTGCCAGCTCACCCCAGGGGGCACAGACCCAGTACTTC,CASSPQGAQTQYF,once,TRBV18,TRBJ2-5,TRBD1
TGCAGCGTTGTGGTGGGAGGCGGGGGGAAGGACGAGCAGTACTTC,CSVVVGGGGKDEQYF,-,TRBV29-1,TRBJ2-7,TRBD2
TGCGCCAGCAGCCGTAGGGGACAGGGGGGCTCCTACGAGCAGTACTTC,CASSRRGQGGSYEQYF,-,TRBV4-3,TRBJ2-7,TRBD1
TGCGCCAGCAGCTTGGTCCTAGCGGGAGCCGGAAACATTCAGTACTTC,CASSLVLAGAGNIQYF,-,TRBV5-1,TRBJ2-4,TRBD2
TGTGCCAGCAGTTTGGTACGGGGGGAAAAACTGTTTTTT,CASSLVRGEKLFF,-,TRBV6-6,TRBJ1-4,-
TGTGCCAGCAGTGAAACAGGTCTAAGAAATGAAAAACTGTTTTTT,CASSETGLRNEKLFF,few,TRBV6-1,TRBJ1-4,-
TGTGCCAGCAGTTTTTCCGGGGGACGCCCCACAGATACGCAGTATTTT,CASSFSGGRPTDTQYF,-,TRBV28,TRBJ2-3,-
TGCGCCATCTTGGGACAGCCAGCCTACGAGCAGTACTTC,CAILGQPAYEQYF,-,TRBV10-1,TRBJ2-7,TRBD1
TGTGCCAGCTCACTGGCCCAGGGAACGAACACTGAAGCTTTCTTT,CASSLAQGTNTEAFF,once,TRBV18,TRBJ1-1,-
TGTGGGGAGACGAGCTCCTATAATTCACCCCTCCACTTT,CGETSSYNSPLHF,-,TRBV6-6,TRBJ1-6,-
TGTGCCAGCAGCCCCTCGGGACAGGGCCCGGGGGCTTTCTTT,CASSPSGQGPGAFF,-,TRBV11-2,TRBJ1-1,TRBD1
TGTGCCAGCAACAAGGGACAAAACACTGAAGCTTTCTTT,CASNKGQNTEAFF,-,TRBV7-2,TRBJ1-1,-
TGCGCCAGCAGAAAGACAGGAGGCTCCTACAATGAGCAGTTCTTC,CASRKTGGSYNEQFF,-,TRBV5-1,TRBJ2-1,-
TGTGCCAGCAGTCATCATCAGGGGGCCCTTAATGAAAAACTGTTTTTT,CASSHHQGALNEKLFF,-,TRBV27,TRBJ1-4,TRBD1
TGTGCCAGCAGTTTATATGCTTTTCCAGGTTGGGGGGGCGAAAATGAGCAGTTCTTC,CASSLYAFPGWGGENEQFF,few,TRBV28,TRBJ2-1,-
TGTGCCAGCTCACCAGTGAGCTCTGGAAACACCATATATTTT,CASSPVSSGNTIYF,-,TRBV18,TRBJ1-3,-
TGTGCCACGGGGGGGGGAAGCTCCTACGAGCAGTACTTC,CATGGGSSYEQYF,-,TRBV10-3,TRBJ2-7,TRBD2
TGTGCCAGCAGTGAACACTCCTACGAGCAGTACTTC,CASSEHSYEQYF,-,TRBV28,TRBJ2-7,-
TGTGCCAGCAGCTTGGCCGCGGCAGGGGGCTACGAGCAGTACTTC,CASSLAAAGGYEQYF,-,TRBV5-4,TRBJ2-7,TRBD1
TGTGCCAGTACCCACCCACTTTGGCAGGGAAATTACTCTGAAGCTTTCTTT,CASTHPLWQGNYSEAFF,-,TRBV19,TRBJ1-1,-
TGTGCCAGCAGCCTTGGACTATTCTACGAGCAGTACTTC,CASSLGLFYEQYF,-,TRBV9,TRBJ2-7,-
TGTGCCAGCAGTGCCGGGGGGAGCGGGAGCTACGAGCAGTACTTC,CASSAGGSGSYEQYF,-,TRBV5-4,TRBJ2-7,TRBD2
TGTGCCAGCAGCTCCCAATACGGGACAGGGCTAACCTACGAGCAGTACTTC,CASSSQYGTGLTYEQYF,-,TRBV7-2,TRBJ2-7,TRBD1
TGTGCCAGTAGTGGTAGCGGGGCGAACACCGGGGAGCTGTTTTTT,CASSGSGANTGELFF,-,TRBV19,TRBJ2-2,TRBD2
TGTGCCAGCAAAATAGCGGGGACGGCTACCCCAAGCGAGACCCAGTACTTC,CASKIAGTATPSETQYF,-,TRBV28,TRBJ2-5,TRBD2
TGTGCCAGCAGCTTGGGTGTAACCGGGGAGCTGTTTTTT,CASSLGVTGELFF,-,TRBV5-5,TRBJ2-2,-
TGTGCCAGTAGTATTATAGCGGGAGAGAAGACCCAGTACTTC,CASSIIAGEKTQYF,-,TRBV19,TRBJ2-5,TRBD2
TGTGCCAGCAGTTCTGTACAGAGGAACACTGAAGCTTTCTTT,CASSSVQRNTEAFF,once,TRBV27,TRBJ1-1,-
TGTGCCAGCAGCCGCGGGGCCCCGGGGCTTGGCTACACCTTC,CASSRGAPGLGYTF,-,TRBV7-8,TRBJ1-2,-
TGTGCCAGCAGTCGACCCGATCGGGACATGCAACTCTTC,CASSRPDRDMQLF,-,TRBV7-2,TRBJ2-1,-
TGTGCCAGCTCACGGCAACTAGGCGGGGGACAAGAGACCCAGTACTTC,CASSRQLGGGQETQYF,-,TRBV18,TRBJ2-5,TRBD2
TGTGCCAGCAGCCCCAACCGAGGCACAGATACGCAGTATTTT,CASSPNRGTDTQYF,-,TRBV6-5,TRBJ2-3,-
TGTGCCACCAGCAGAGCCTCCGGGACTTCCTTGGATACGCAGTATTTT,CATSRASGTSLDTQYF,few,TRBV15,TRBJ2-3,-
TGTGCCAGCAGTGACGAGAGAGGGAAGGGCTATGGCTACACCTTC,CASSDERGKGYGYTF,-,TRBV6-1,TRBJ1-2,-
TGTGCCAGCAGCCCCGGACTAGCGGGAGGCTCCTACGAGCAGTACTTC,CASSPGLAGGSYEQYF,few,TRBV7-2,TRBJ2-7,TRBD2
TGTGCCAGCAGGGTGGGGCAGGCTTATAATTCACCCCTCCACTTT,CASRVGQAYNSPLHF,-,TRBV11-2,TRBJ1-6,-
TGTGCCAGCTCTTTGGGGGGAGGTAATTCACCCCTCCACTTT,CASSLGGGNSPLHF,few,TRBV28,TRBJ1-6,-
TGCGCCAGCAGCTTGGACAGGGGTGTCCACGAGCAGTACTTC,CASSLDRGVHEQYF,-,TRBV5-1,TRBJ2-7,TRBD1
TGTGCCAGTAGTCTCGCGGGCAGCGTTGAGCAGACCCAGTACTTC,CASSLAGSVEQTQYF,-,TRBV19,TRBJ2-5,-
TGCAGCGTGGCCGGGCAGGGCACAACTAATGAAAAACTGTTTTTT,CSVAGQGTTNEKLFF,-,TRBV29-1,TRBJ1-4,-
TGTGCCAGCAGCTCCCAGGGGGGAGGTAATTCACCCCTCCACTTT,CASSSQGGGNSPLHF,-,TRBV7-9,TRBJ1-6,TRBD1